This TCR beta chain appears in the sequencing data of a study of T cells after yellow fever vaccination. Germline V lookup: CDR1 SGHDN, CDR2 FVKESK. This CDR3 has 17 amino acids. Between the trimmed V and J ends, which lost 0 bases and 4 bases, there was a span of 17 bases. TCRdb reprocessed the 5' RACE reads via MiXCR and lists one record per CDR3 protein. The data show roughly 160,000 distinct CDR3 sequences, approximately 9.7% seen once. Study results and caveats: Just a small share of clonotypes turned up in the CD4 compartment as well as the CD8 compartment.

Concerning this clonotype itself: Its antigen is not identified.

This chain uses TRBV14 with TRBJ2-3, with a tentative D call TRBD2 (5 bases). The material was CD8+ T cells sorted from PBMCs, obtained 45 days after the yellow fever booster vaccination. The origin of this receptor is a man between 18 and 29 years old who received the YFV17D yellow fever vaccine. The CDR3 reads CASSQDSDPLRADTQYF. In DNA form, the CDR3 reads TGTGCCAGCAGCCAAGATAGCGACCCCCTACGCGCAGATACGCAGTATTTT.